The 25 T cell receptor beta chains listed next were all sequenced from one sample in a study of blood T cell repertoires in COVID-19. Profiling relied on immunoSEQ multiplex PCR, and the TCRdb table lists in-frame clones only, not all of them. The sample carries 250,000 to 300,000 clones, approximately 83% recorded once. What was sequenced was peripheral blood. The receptors derive from an older woman with acute or convalescent COVID-19.

This clone was observed a few times. The V call is TRBV2, the J call TRBJ2-7, with a tentative D call TRBD1 (5 bases). Germline V gives CDR1 SNHLY, CDR2 FYNNEI. The V and J ends lost 8 bases and 5 bases respectively, with 22 bases between them. The CDR3 is made up of 15 amino acids. CDR3 residues: CASGAGPTYGHEQYF. In DNA form, the CDR3 reads TGTGCCAGCGGTGCAGGGCCCACTTATGGGCACGAGCAGTACTTC.

The chain is built from TRBV4-1 and TRBJ1-6; a weak D match, TRBD1 (5 bases). V was clipped by 0 bases and J by 9 bases, with 9 bases between them. The length of the CDR3 is 14 residues. From germline, CDR1 is MGHRA and CDR2 YSYEKL. The CDR3 spells CASSQDQGGSPLHF. CDR3 nucleotides: TGCGCCAGCAGCCAAGACCAGGGTGGTTCACCCCTCCACTTT.

A word on this clone: Relative to the germline gene, one junction end is altered; a read error may explain this. The J gene is TRBJ2-2, the V gene TRBV25-1; TRBD1 might be the D (6 bases). From germline, CDR1 is MGHDK and CDR2 SYGVNS. The CDR3 is made up of 15 amino acids. In DNA, the CDR3 is TGTGCCAGCAGTGAATTAGGGGGAAACAGCGGGGAGCTGTTTTTT. This codes for CASSELGGNSGELFF. Full variable domain (missing parts from reference TRBV25-1 and TRBJ2-2): EADIYQTPRYLVIGTGKKITLECSQTMGHDKMYWYQQDPGMELHLIHYSYGVNSTEKGDLSSESTVSRIRTEHFPLTLESARPSHTSQYLCASSELGGNSGELFFGEGSRLTVL.

The V and J genes are TRBV6-6 and TRBJ1-2; D might be TRBD1 (5 bases). Trimming left V 5 bases short and J 2 bases short, with 6 bases between. This CDR3 spans 12 amino acids. Per germline, CDR1 MNHNY and CDR2 SVGAGI (reference sequence). The CDR3 is CASSDSNYGYTF. The CDR3 nucleotides are TGTGCCAGCAGTGACAGCAACTATGGCTACACCTTC.

The rearrangement joins TRBV29-1 to TRBJ1-1, with 9 bases identical to TRBD1. Germline V gene lookup returns CDR1 SQVTM and CDR2 ANQGSEA. The ends lost 8 bases at V and 5 bases at J; junction bases unmatched: 9. This CDR3 contains 13 residues. CDR3 loop: CSPSTGGLTEAFF. The CDR3 nucleotides are TGCAGCCCTAGTACAGGGGGCCTTACTGAAGCTTTCTTT.

The V call is TRBV3-1 (or the pseudogene TRBV3-2), the J call TRBJ1-3; D might be TRBD1 (5 bases). V was trimmed by 2 bases and J by 3 bases, leaving 11 bases between them. CDR3 length equals 15 residues. Germline V CDR1 and CDR2: LGHDT, YNNKEL (reference sequence). The CDR3 here is CASSQRGAGGNTIYF. For the CDR3, the DNA is TGTGCCAGCAGCCAAAGGGGCGCCGGTGGAAACACCATATATTTT.

The gene calls are TRBV2 and TRBJ2-3, with D tentatively TRBD2 (6 bases). The CDR3 sequence is 13 residues long. The V end lost 8 bases, the J end lost 5 bases, and 14 bases lay between the germline ends. Germline CDR1 SNHLY, CDR2 FYNNEI. Written as DNA, the CDR3 is TGTGCCAGCGGAGGGCAGGGATTAGATACGCAGTATTTT. Translating it yields CASGGQGLDTQYF. Complete variable domain (other parts from reference TRBV2 and TRBJ2-3): EPEVTQTPSHQVTQMGQEVILRCVPISNHLYFYWYRQILGQKVEFLVSFYNNEISEKSEIFDDQFSVERPDGSNFTLKIRSTKLEDSAMYFCASGGQGLDTQYFGPGTRLTVL.

V and J are TRBV5-5 and TRBJ2-1; D is unclear. Germline values: CDR1 SGHKS, CDR2 YYEKEE (reference sequence). V shed 4 bases and J shed 1 base, with 15 bases lying between them. CDR3 size: 16 residues. DNA of the CDR3: TGTGCCAGCAGCCCTGTCGATCGGTTATCCTACAATGAGCAGTTCTTC. Its translation is CASSPVDRLSYNEQFF.

V is TRBV3-1 (or the pseudogene TRBV3-2) and J is TRBJ2-5; 13 bases map to TRBD2. The V and J ends lost 4 bases and 5 bases, in that order; junction bases with no gene match: 13. CDR3 length: 18 amino acids. Germline CDR1 LGHDT, CDR2 YNNKEL (reference sequence). The CDR3 DNA reads as TGTGCCAGCAGCCCAACACGGGGGACTAGCGGGGTCGGGGAGACCCAGTACTTC. Translation: CASSPTRGTSGVGETQYF.

This clone was observed a single time. The chain carries TRBV10-3 and TRBJ2-4, with D perhaps matching TRBD2 (6 bases). The CDR3 length is 12 residues. Germline V CDR1 and CDR2: ENHRY, SYGVKD. V lost 3 bases and J 8 bases, leaving 8 bases between the germline ends. For the CDR3, the DNA is TGTGCCATCAGTGACAGGGAGGACATTCAGTACTTC. It specifies CAISDREDIQYF.

This clone was counted a few times. The chain uses TRBV11-3 and TRBJ2-1, with TRBD2 matching over 7 bases. V lost 2 bases and J lost 2; bases outside the gene matches: 3. Germline-derived CDR1 and CDR2 are SGHNT and YENEEA. The CDR3 contains 15 residues. CDR3 sequence (DNA): TGTGCCAGCAGCTTAAACCGGGGGGCCTACAATGAGCAGTTCTTC. Translation gives CASSLNRGAYNEQFF.

The rearrangement joins TRBV27 to TRBJ1-2; D call uncertain. The CDR3 extends over 13 amino acids. Per germline, CDR1 MNHEY and CDR2 SMNVEV (reference sequence). Trimming stripped 3 bases from V and 4 bases from J, with 9 bases between. CDR3 loop: CASSLEGSYGYTF. CDR3 coding DNA: TGTGCCAGCAGTTTGGAGGGATCCTATGGCTACACCTTC.

This clone was seen a single time. V usage is TRBV20-1 and J usage is TRBJ2-7; the D gene is possibly TRBD1 (9 bases). Germline V gives CDR1 DFQATT, CDR2 SNEGSKA (reference sequence). V dropped 3 bases and J dropped 6 bases, with 18 bases sitting between them. CDR3 size: 14 residues. In DNA form, the CDR3 reads TGCAGTGCTAGTAGCGGGACAGGGTTCATCGAGCAGTACTTC. Translating it yields CSASSGTGFIEQYF.

This chain uses TRBV7-9 with TRBJ2-7; a possible D gene is TRBD2 (5 bases). Looked up from germline, CDR1 is SEHNR and CDR2 is FQNEAQ (reference sequence). This CDR3 contains 15 residues. The V end lost 1 base, the J end lost 0 bases, and 10 bases lay between the germline ends. CDR3 sequence reads: CASSLGSGDSYEQYF. CDR3 sequence (DNA): TGTGCCAGCAGCTTAGGCAGCGGAGACTCCTACGAGCAGTACTTC.

This chain uses TRBV9 with TRBJ1-5; D gene unclear. The V and J ends lost 0 bases and 9 bases respectively, with 10 bases between them. Germline V gives CDR1 SGDLS, CDR2 YYNGEE. The CDR3 loop spans 13 amino acids. CDR3: CASSVGALGPQHF. CDR3 bases: TGTGCCAGCAGCGTAGGGGCTCTGGGGCCCCAGCATTTT.

This chain uses TRBV7-3 with TRBJ1-1, with a weak D call TRBD1 (6 bases). Looked up from germline, CDR1 is SGHTA and CDR2 is FQGTGA. Trimming stripped 3 bases from V and 1 base from J, with 12 bases between. CDR3 length equals 15 residues. This CDR3 is CASSFGPTGNTEAFF. The CDR3 DNA follows: TGTGCCAGCAGCTTCGGACCGACAGGGAACACTGAAGCTTTCTTT.

The chain has TRBV9 and TRBJ2-1; 8 bases match TRBD2. V dropped 7 bases and J dropped 4; count of bases not matched to a gene: 10. The germline CDR1 and CDR2 sequences are SGDLS and YYNGEE. The CDR3 loop spans 15 amino acids. The CDR3 coding sequence is TGTGCCAGCCGACCGGCGGGGGGCCGGTACAATGAGCAGTTCTTC. This encodes CASRPAGGRYNEQFF.

This clone was observed a single time. The V gene is TRBV6-5, the J gene TRBJ1-4, with D unresolved. The V gene's germline CDR1 is MNHEY and CDR2 SVGAGI. The length of the CDR3 is 12 residues. Trimming cost V 6 bases and J 8 bases, with 10 bases left between them. CDR3 coding DNA: TGTGCCAGCAGCCTAAGAGGAGAAAAACTGTTTTTT. This sequence encodes CASSLRGEKLFF.

This clone has just one count. The chain is built from TRBV5-1 and TRBJ1-2; D is perhaps TRBD1 (5 bases). In germline, CDR1 is SGHRS, CDR2 YFSETQ. There are 11 residues in the CDR3. Trimming cost V 3 bases and J 7 bases, with 7 bases left between them. The CDR3 sequence is CASSSDIGYTF. DNA for the CDR3: TGCGCCAGCAGCTCGGACATTGGCTACACCTTC.

This chain joins TRBV18 and TRBJ1-3, with D perhaps matching TRBD1 (5 bases). V lost 6 bases to trimming and J lost 2 bases, with 11 bases between them. Germline V gene sequence: CDR1 KGHSH, CDR2 LQKENI. The CDR3 is made up of 14 amino acids. For the CDR3, the DNA is TGTGCCAGCTCCCTCGACAGTACTGGAAACACCATATATTTT. Its translation: CASSLDSTGNTIYF.

The sample holds a few counts of this clone. The sample has other DNA sequences that encode this CDR3 too. The rearrangement joins TRBV6-2 or TRBV6-3 to TRBJ1-1, with D perhaps matching TRBD1 (6 bases). V was cut by 5 bases and J by 7 bases, with 11 bases left in between. The CDR3 has 12 amino acids. The germline V gene encodes CDR1 MNHEY and CDR2 SVGEGT. The DNA of the CDR3 is TGTGCCAGCAGTACCCAGGGGATTGAAGCTTTCTTT. Translated, it gives CASSTQGIEAFF.

The count of this clone is one. A junction boundary mismatches the germline segment, possibly from a read error. V gene TRBV5-1 combines with J gene TRBJ1-1; D is possibly TRBD1 (6 bases). This CDR3 has 15 residues. Germline V gene sequence: CDR1 SGHRS, CDR2 YFSETQ. The CDR3 DNA follows: TGCGCCAGCAGATTGGACGGGGGGGCGAACACTGAAGCTTTCTTT. Amino acids: CASRLDGGANTEAFF.

The CDR3 nucleotides read TGTGCCAGCAGTCAGGGACAGGGGCATGAAAAACTGTTTTTT. Encoded protein: CASSQGQGHEKLFF. The J gene is TRBJ1-4, the V gene TRBV6-6; 10 positions match TRBD1. Germline V gives CDR1 MNHNY, CDR2 SVGAGI (reference sequence). V gave up 5 bases and J gave up 6 bases; unmatched junction bases: 3. The CDR3 extends over 14 amino acids.

The chain uses TRBV12-5 and TRBJ1-2; D is uncertain. Germline values: CDR1 LGHNT, CDR2 FRNRAP. The CDR3 consists of 12 residues. The germline V and J ends were trimmed by 2 bases and 8 bases, with 9 bases remaining between them. The CDR3 loop is CASGLIGSGYTF. CDR3 DNA: TGTGCTAGTGGTTTGATAGGGAGCGGCTACACCTTC.

V usage is TRBV6-5 and J usage is TRBJ1-5; D possibly corresponds to TRBD1 (6 bases). Germline CDR1 and CDR2: MNHEY and SVGAGI. Between the trimmed V and J ends, which lost 11 bases and 5 bases, there was a span of 16 bases. This CDR3 is 13 amino acids long. The CDR3 protein is CADFRGFYQPQHF. CDR3 DNA: TGTGCCGACTTTAGGGGGTTTTATCAGCCCCAGCATTTT.